This T cell receptor (beta chain) was identified in a study of PD-1 blockade in classical Hodgkin lymphoma (dated by TCRdb to 2020 to 2021). A note on the overall study: Nivolumab dosing was 3 mg/kg intravenously every 2 weeks, continuing until either disease progression or unacceptable toxicity. A peripheral blood immune signature of response to PD-1 blockade in classical Hodgkin lymphoma was defined using TCR beta sequencing and CyTOF.

Genomic DNA was isolated using the Qiagen DNeasy kit from unsorted PBMCs as well as from negatively selected CD4+ and CD8+ fractions. TCR beta CDR3 regions were amplified by immunoSEQ multiplex PCR using primers annealing to V and J segments. A synthetic immune receptor repertoire was used to minimize amplification bias, and remaining bias was computationally removed after sequencing. The study's own analysis went as follows. Repertoire diversity was quantified as the Shannon entropy index using custom Python scripts. Unsorted, CD4+ and CD8+ repertoires were analyzed separately, except for combined analyses in which CD4+ and CD8+ sequences were merged in silico. Clonal expansion was defined as a frequency increase of at least 2-fold after treatment compared with C1D1, and clones undetected at baseline were assigned a pseudocount of 0.5. Singleton clones were defined as clones with 0 or 1 copy at C1D1, and non-singleton clones were defined as clones with 2 or more copies. Clones expanded in unsorted samples were labelled as CD4+, CD8+ or unknown by matching protein sequences in sorted samples from the same patient. Wilcoxon tests on paired samples were used to test diversity changes from C1D1 to C4D1. Here the immuneACCESS table is served through TCRdb, limited to in-frame sequences with V and J called. Missing clones are a known gap in these copies; in checked studies unresolved V genes cover under half, and the rest lacks a known reason. V, J and clone size reflect that table, while D and trimming were determined from the DNA. In this sample the table shows nearly 100,000 clones, around four fifths of which occur a single time. Of the sample, about 12% is held by the ten largest clones.

A distance of 11 bases separates the germline ends of V and J, which lose 5 bases and 4 bases respectively. In the germline V gene, CDR1 corresponds to SGHTA and CDR2 to FQGTGA. From the cysteine through the phenylalanine, the CDR3 covers 13 amino acids. The retained sequence is limited to the CDR3, 39 bases, with the frame set at the first base. About this clone itself: This receptor's antigen is unknown. Within one base of it there is no much larger clone, and no base qualities were kept.

Overall study results and their limits: Among trial patients, those achieving complete response had baseline diversity similar to that of newly diagnosed patients, while diversity was significantly lower in partial responders and progressors. Diversity was lower in patients who began nivolumab less than 1 year after ASCT, so these patients were left out of later analyses to avoid confounding by immune reconstitution. Only a single clinical trial cohort was studied, and what caused the repertoire differences, possibly disease activity or prior therapy, remained undefined. Baseline TCR diversity was reported to be lower in newly diagnosed patients than in healthy donors and to be lower still in relapsed/refractory patients. A significant rise by C4D1 was seen in CD4+ but not CD8+ TCR diversity (p=0.0027 vs p=0.16), with the rise being most apparent in complete responders (p=0.02).

The time point label here, explained by the study, means: cycle 1 day 1 (C1D1), immediately before nivolumab initiation. Relapse after autologous stem cell transplantation had occurred in all trial patients, and cohorts A, B and C were distinguished by prior brentuximab vedotin exposure. The trial cohort included around 60 patients with relapsed/refractory classical Hodgkin lymphoma, and each patient had a best overall response of complete response, partial response or progressive disease. Trial patients were treated with single-agent nivolumab in the multi-cohort phase II CheckMate 205 trial. Best overall response was determined by an independent review committee according to the 2007 International Working Group response criteria. Trial PBMCs were collected just before the start of nivolumab (C1D1) and during therapy at cycle 2 day 1 and cycle 4 day 1. Peripheral blood was collected in 8 mL Vacutainer Cell Preparation Tubes, from which PBMCs were isolated by centrifugation and then cryopreserved.

The sequence is built from TRBV7-3 and TRBJ1-1; the D gene is unclear. This sequence was found in a human donor with classical Hodgkin lymphoma. This specimen was peripheral blood mononuclear cells (PBMCs), taken at baseline. In nucleotide form, the sequence is TGTGCCAGCAGCAGCCTAGCGACCACTGAAGCTTTCTTT. It translates as CASSSLATTEAFF.